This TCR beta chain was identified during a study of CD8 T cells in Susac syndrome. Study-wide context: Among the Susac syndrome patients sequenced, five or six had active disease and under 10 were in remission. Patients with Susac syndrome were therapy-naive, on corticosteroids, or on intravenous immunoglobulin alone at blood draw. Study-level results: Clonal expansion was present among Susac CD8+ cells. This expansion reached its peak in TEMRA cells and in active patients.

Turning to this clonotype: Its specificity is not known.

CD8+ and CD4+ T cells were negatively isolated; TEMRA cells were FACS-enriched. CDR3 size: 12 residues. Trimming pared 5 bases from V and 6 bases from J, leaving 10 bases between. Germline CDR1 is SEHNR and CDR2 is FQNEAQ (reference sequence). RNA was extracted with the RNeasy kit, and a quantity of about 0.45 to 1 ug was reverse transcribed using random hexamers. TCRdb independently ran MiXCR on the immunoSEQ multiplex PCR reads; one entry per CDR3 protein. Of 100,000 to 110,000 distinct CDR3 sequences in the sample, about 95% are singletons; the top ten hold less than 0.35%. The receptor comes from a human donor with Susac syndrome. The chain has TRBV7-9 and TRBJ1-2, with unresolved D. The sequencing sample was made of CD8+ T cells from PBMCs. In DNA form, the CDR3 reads TGTGCCAGCAGCCCTATTTCCGATGGCTACACCTTC. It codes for CASSPISDGYTF. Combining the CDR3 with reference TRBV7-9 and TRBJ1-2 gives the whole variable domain DTGVSQNPRHKITKRGQNVTFRCDPISEHNRLYWYRQTLGQGPEFLTYFQNEAQLEKSRLLSDRFSAERPKGSFSTLEIQRTEQGDSAMYLCASSPISDGYTFGSGTRLTVV.